The 27 T cell receptor beta chains listed next were all sequenced from one sample in a study of control samples from healthy donors and cancer patients. Measured with immunoSEQ multiplex PCR; TCRdb has only the in-frame clones, and not every one. The data contain some 140,000 clones, around 92% of them singletons. Sequencing input: PBMCs. These receptors were obtained from a man between 50 and 59 years old with head and neck cancer.

V gene TRBV7-2 combines with J gene TRBJ2-1; 8 bases map to TRBD2. V gave up 4 bases and J gave up 4 bases; unmatched junction bases: 6. Germline CDR1 is SGHTA and CDR2 is FQGNSA. The CDR3 has 15 amino acids. CDR3: CASSSRGVRYNEQFF. In DNA form, the CDR3 reads TGTGCCAGCAGCTCGCGGGGGGTGCGATACAATGAGCAGTTCTTC.

V gene TRBV6-5 combines with J gene TRBJ1-1; TRBD1 aligns across 9 bases. The trim removed 8 bases at V and 6 bases at J, leaving 4 bases unmatched. The V gene's germline CDR1 is MNHEY and CDR2 SVGAGI. The CDR3 extends over 12 amino acids. The CDR3 sequence: CASATGGSEAFF. CDR3 coding DNA: TGTGCCAGCGCTACAGGGGGCTCTGAAGCTTTCTTT.

The V gene is TRBV27, the J gene TRBJ1-4; unclear D gene. Trimming removed 5 bases from V and 6 bases from J, with 13 bases in between. Germline assignment: CDR1 MNHEY and CDR2 SMNVEV (reference sequence). The CDR3 sequence is 14 residues long. DNA of the CDR3: TGTGCCAGCAGTATATTACCTGGGGATGAAAAACTGTTTTTT. It codes for CASSILPGDEKLFF.

CDR3 region: CASSILLAGGPNEQFF. The CDR3 region has the DNA TGTGCCAGCAGCATCCTCTTAGCGGGAGGCCCCAATGAGCAGTTCTTC. The rearrangement links TRBV21-1 to TRBJ2-1; TRBD2 is the table's D call and was not checked against the DNA. TRBV21-1 is a pseudogene locus. The CDR3 has 16 residues.

The chain combines TRBV19 with TRBJ2-7, with D possibly TRBD1 on 5 matching bases. The CDR3 sequence is 17 residues long. Germline V gene data show CDR1 as LNHDA and CDR2 as SQIVND (reference sequence). Trimming stripped 4 bases from V and 3 bases from J, with 22 bases between. This CDR3 reads CASSTNGRTWQGYEQYF. Here the CDR3 DNA reads TGTGCCAGTAGTACCAACGGACGGACATGGCAAGGCTACGAGCAGTACTTC.

This clone was found once. V is TRBV30 and J is TRBJ1-1; D is unclear. CDR1 GTSNPN and CDR2 SVGIG come from the germline V gene (reference sequence). Trimming pared 8 bases from V and 3 bases from J, leaving 16 bases between. The CDR3 is 13 amino acids. In DNA form, the CDR3 reads TGTGCCGGACTTTCAAGGAGGGACACTGAAGCTTTCTTT. Amino acids: CAGLSRRDTEAFF.

The genes are TRBV6-6 and TRBJ1-1; D may be TRBD1 (6 bases). This CDR3 is 15 amino acids long. V shed 0 bases and J shed 2 bases, with 10 bases lying between them. The V gene's germline CDR1 is MNHNY and CDR2 SVGAGI (reference sequence). This chain's CDR3 is CASSYSGHPNTEAFF. DNA for the CDR3: TGTGCCAGCAGTTACTCGGGACACCCAAACACTGAAGCTTTCTTT.

This clone was counted between two and nine times. The chain is built from TRBV2 and TRBJ1-6; D not certain. Germline V lookup: CDR1 SNHLY, CDR2 FYNNEI. CDR3 length equals 14 residues. V was clipped by 7 bases and J by 0 bases, with 7 bases between them. As DNA, the CDR3 is TGTGCCAGCACAATCAACTCCTATAATTCACCCCTCCACTTT. It codes for CASTINSYNSPLHF. Looking up the rest from reference TRBV2 and TRBJ1-6 gives the full variable domain: EPEVTQTPSHQVTQMGQEVILRCVPISNHLYFYWYRQILGQKVEFLVSFYNNEISEKSEIFDDQFSVERPDGSNFTLKIRSTKLEDSAMYFCASTINSYNSPLHFGNGTRLTVT.

The chain couples TRBV5-1 to TRBJ2-1; D not certain. Germline loops: CDR1 SGHRS, CDR2 YFSETQ. The CDR3 sequence is 12 residues long. The V gene lost 0 bases and the J gene lost 8 bases, with 6 bases spanning the gap. Here the CDR3 reads CASSLGVYEQFF. The CDR3 nucleotides read TGCGCCAGCAGCTTGGGTGTGTATGAGCAGTTCTTC.

This rearrangement joins TRBV5-1 to TRBJ1-4; 8 nucleotides match TRBD1. The CDR3 contains 15 residues. Trimming removed 1 base from V and 8 bases from J; junction bases left unmatched: 7. Per the germline V gene, CDR1 is SGHRS and CDR2 is YFSETQ. The CDR3 protein is CASSLRTGPYEKLFF. CDR3 nucleotides: TGCGCCAGCAGCTTGAGGACAGGGCCTTACGAAAAACTGTTTTTT.

In nucleotides, the CDR3 is TGTGCCAGCATCTTAACGACGGGGAGGACTGAAGCTTTCTTT. Amino acid sequence: CASILTTGRTEAFF. The rearrangement links TRBV2 to TRBJ1-1, with D uncertain. V was shortened by 7 bases and J by 5 bases, with 17 bases between the two germline ends. CDR3 length: 14 residues. CDR1 and CDR2 from the germline V gene are SNHLY and FYNNEI.

Many counts were recorded for this clone. The rearrangement links TRBV4-1 to TRBJ1-1; 7 bases line up with TRBD1. Germline V gives CDR1 MGHRA, CDR2 YSYEKL. The CDR3 length is 14 residues. The ends lost 3 bases at V and 7 bases at J; junction bases unmatched: 8. CDR3 in DNA: TGCGCCAGCAGCCACACCGACAGGGTCGGTGAAGCTTTCTTT. It yields the protein CASSHTDRVGEAFF.

The chain has TRBV10-1 and TRBJ1-6; 7 bases map to TRBD1. With V trimmed by 5 bases and J by 9 bases, 7 bases remained unmatched. Germline CDR1 reads WNHNN; CDR2 reads SYGVQD (reference sequence). The CDR3 is made up of 14 amino acids. The CDR3: CASSFDREGSPLHF. The CDR3 DNA sequence: TGCGCCAGCAGTTTCGACAGGGAAGGTTCACCCCTCCACTTT.

The chain has TRBV27 and TRBJ2-5, with 9 bases aligning to TRBD1. V gave up 5 bases and J gave up 5 bases; unmatched junction bases: 9. The length of the CDR3 is 15 residues. Per germline, CDR1 MNHEY and CDR2 SMNVEV (reference sequence). The CDR3 region is CASSRLQGARETQYF. The CDR3, as DNA: TGTGCCAGCAGTCGTCTACAGGGGGCTCGGGAGACCCAGTACTTC.

The V gene is TRBV5-1, the J gene TRBJ2-6, with 9 bases that match TRBD1. The CDR3 spans 15 residues. V lost 4 bases to trimming and J lost 4 bases; unmatched junction nucleotides: 3. Germline values: CDR1 SGHRS, CDR2 YFSETQ. Here the CDR3 DNA reads TGCGCCAGCAGCCCACAGGGGGCAGGGGCCAACGTCCTGACTTTC. This gives the protein CASSPQGAGANVLTF. Looking up the rest from reference TRBV5-1 and TRBJ2-6 gives the full variable domain: KAGVTQTPRYLIKTRGQQVTLSCSPISGHRSVSWYQQTPGQGLQFLFEYFSETQRNKGNFPGRFSGRQFSNSRSEMNVSTLELGDSALYLCASSPQGAGANVLTFGAGSRLTVL.

CDR3 loop: CASSGQAGALTDTQYF. CDR3 coding DNA: TGTGCCAGCAGCGGGCAAGCGGGAGCACTCACAGATACGCAGTATTTT. V gene TRBV27 combines with J gene TRBJ2-3, with 8 nucleotides matching TRBD2. The CDR3 runs to 16 residues. With 6 bases clipped from V and 2 bases from J, the junction kept 10 bases outside the gene matches. Germline V gene lookup returns CDR1 MNHEY and CDR2 SMNVEV (reference sequence).

The chain is built from TRBV29-1 and TRBJ1-2; TRBD1 agrees at 9 bases. With 0 bases clipped from V and 7 bases from J, the junction kept 3 bases outside the gene matches. Germline V lookup: CDR1 SQVTM, CDR2 ANQGSEA. The length of the CDR3 is 13 residues. The CDR3 DNA reads TGCAGCGTTGAAGAACAGGGGGCATTTGGCTACACCTTC. Translating it yields CSVEEQGAFGYTF.

The chain recombines TRBV28 with TRBJ1-2, with 10 bases lining up with TRBD1. The CDR3 is 16 residues long. The V gene end was trimmed by 7 bases and the J gene end by 2 bases; junction bases not matched to a gene: 10. CDR1 MDHEN and CDR2 SYDVKM come from the germline V gene. The CDR3 is CASTFLDRGQNYGYTF. In DNA form, the CDR3 reads TGTGCCAGCACCTTCTTAGACAGGGGGCAAAACTATGGCTACACCTTC.

The chain uses TRBV10-1 and TRBJ2-3; D may be TRBD2 (6 bases). This CDR3 contains 16 residues. V was clipped by 0 bases and J by 3 bases, with 13 bases between them. Germline loops: CDR1 WNHNN, CDR2 SYGVQD (reference sequence). The CDR3 region is CASSESGGVKTDTQYF. CDR3 DNA: TGCGCCAGCAGTGAGTCCGGGGGAGTGAAGACAGATACGCAGTATTTT.

The V gene is TRBV18, the J gene TRBJ1-2, with 7 positions matching TRBD1. J was trimmed by 8 bases and V by 3 bases; bases with no gene match: 9. The germline gives CDR1 KGHSH, CDR2 LQKENI. This CDR3 contains 14 residues. The CDR3 nucleotides are TGTGCCAGCTCACCGACAGGGAGATGGGAAGGCTACACCTTC. It specifies CASSPTGRWEGYTF.

This clone showed up just a few times. The chain has TRBV27 and TRBJ1-6; D uncertain. Trimming removed 1 base at V and 3 bases at J, with 4 bases between. This CDR3 region has 14 residues. Germline values: CDR1 MNHEY, CDR2 SMNVEV (reference sequence). The CDR3 coding sequence is TGTGCCAGCAGTTTATACAGCTATAATTCACCCCTCCACTTT. It codes for CASSLYSYNSPLHF.

V usage is TRBV7-9 and J usage is TRBJ2-3, with D possibly matching TRBD1 (5 bases). Trimming stripped 9 bases from V and 0 bases from J, with 10 bases between. This CDR3 is built from 13 residues. Germline CDR1 is SEHNR and CDR2 is FQNEAQ (reference sequence). The CDR3 DNA follows: TGTGCCAGTACTCAGGGAAGCACAGATACGCAGTATTTT. Translation: CASTQGSTDTQYF.

This rearrangement joins TRBV18 to TRBJ1-4; TRBD1 agrees at 10 bases. After removal of 3 bases from V and 2 bases from J, the junction contained 3 bases not matched to a gene. Germline V gene data show CDR1 as KGHSH and CDR2 as LQKENI. This CDR3 contains 16 residues. This CDR3 is CASSPGTGVTNEKLFF. The CDR3 region has the DNA TGTGCCAGCTCACCCGGGACAGGGGTGACTAATGAAAAACTGTTTTTT.

The chain is built from TRBV19 and TRBJ2-1; D remains unclear. Germline loops: CDR1 LNHDA, CDR2 SQIVND (reference sequence). Trimming shortened V by 7 bases and J by 2 bases, and 3 bases separated the two germline ends. The CDR3 has 11 amino acids. DNA of the CDR3: TGTGCCAGTACCGCCTACAATGAGCAGTTCTTC. Amino acids: CASTAYNEQFF.

The V gene is TRBV11-2, the J gene TRBJ1-4, with 7 bases aligning to TRBD1. J lost 4 bases, V lost 2 bases, and 10 bases had no gene match. The CDR3 covers 17 residues. CDR1 is SGHAT and CDR2 is FQNNGV in the germline V gene. The CDR3 sequence: CASSLRAGGFSNEKLFF. CDR3 DNA: TGTGCCAGCAGCTTACGGGCAGGGGGATTCAGTAATGAAAAACTGTTTTTT.

Here the CDR3 DNA reads TGTGCCAGCAGCTTATACAGCGGGGGGGCCCTAGAGACCCAGTACTTC. Its protein is CASSLYSGGALETQYF. The chain is built from TRBV7-2 and TRBJ2-5; 10 nucleotides match TRBD2. Germline V gene sequence: CDR1 SGHTA, CDR2 FQGNSA. CDR3 length: 16 amino acids. V trimming: 2 bases; J trimming: 4 bases; junction bases outside the gene matches: 7.

This clone was counted once. The genes are TRBV14 and TRBJ2-7, with D perhaps TRBD1 (6 bases). Trimming cost V 1 base and J 2 bases, with 9 bases left between them. Germline V gives CDR1 SGHDN, CDR2 FVKESK. The CDR3 length is 14 residues. DNA for the CDR3: TGTGCCAGCAGCCAAGGGACAGCGACCTACGAGCAGTACTTC. This encodes CASSQGTATYEQYF.